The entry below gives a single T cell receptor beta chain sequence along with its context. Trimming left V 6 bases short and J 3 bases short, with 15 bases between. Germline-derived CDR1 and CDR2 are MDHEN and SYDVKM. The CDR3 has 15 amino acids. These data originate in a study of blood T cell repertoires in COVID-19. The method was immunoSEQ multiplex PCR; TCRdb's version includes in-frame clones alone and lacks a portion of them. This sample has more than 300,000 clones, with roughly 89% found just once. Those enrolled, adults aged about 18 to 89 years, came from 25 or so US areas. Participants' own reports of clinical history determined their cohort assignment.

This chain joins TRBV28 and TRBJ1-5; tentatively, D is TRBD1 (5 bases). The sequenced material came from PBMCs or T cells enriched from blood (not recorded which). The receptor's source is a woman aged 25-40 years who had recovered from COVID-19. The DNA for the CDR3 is TGTGCCAGCAGGACTATCCAGGGACTCAATCAGCCCCAGCATTTT. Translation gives CASRTIQGLNQPQHF.